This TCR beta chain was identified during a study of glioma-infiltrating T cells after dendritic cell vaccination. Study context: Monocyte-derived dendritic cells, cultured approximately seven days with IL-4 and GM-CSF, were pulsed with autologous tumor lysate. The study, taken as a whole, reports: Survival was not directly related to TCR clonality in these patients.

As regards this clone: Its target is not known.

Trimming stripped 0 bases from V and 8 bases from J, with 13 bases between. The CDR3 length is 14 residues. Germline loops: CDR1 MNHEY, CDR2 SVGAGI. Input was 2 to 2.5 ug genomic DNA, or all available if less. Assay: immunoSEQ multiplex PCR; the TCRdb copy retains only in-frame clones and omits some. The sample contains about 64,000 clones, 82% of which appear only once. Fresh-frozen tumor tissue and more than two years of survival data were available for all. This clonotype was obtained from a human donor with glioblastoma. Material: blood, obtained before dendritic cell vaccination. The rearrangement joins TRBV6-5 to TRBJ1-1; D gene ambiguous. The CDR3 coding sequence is TGTGCCAGCAGTTACTCGGCAGGTCTCGGCGAAGCTTTCTTT. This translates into CASSYSAGLGEAFF.